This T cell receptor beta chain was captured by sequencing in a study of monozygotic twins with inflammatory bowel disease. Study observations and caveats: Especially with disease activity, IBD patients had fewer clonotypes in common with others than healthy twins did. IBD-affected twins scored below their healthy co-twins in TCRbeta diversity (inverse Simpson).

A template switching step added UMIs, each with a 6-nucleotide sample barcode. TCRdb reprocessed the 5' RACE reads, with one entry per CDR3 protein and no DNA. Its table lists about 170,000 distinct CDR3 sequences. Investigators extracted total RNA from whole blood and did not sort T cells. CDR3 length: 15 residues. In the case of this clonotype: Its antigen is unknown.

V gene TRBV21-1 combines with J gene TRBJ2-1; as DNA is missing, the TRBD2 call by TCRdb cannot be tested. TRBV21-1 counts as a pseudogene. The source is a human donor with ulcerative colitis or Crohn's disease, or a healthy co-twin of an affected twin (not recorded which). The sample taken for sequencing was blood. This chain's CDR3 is CASSNVTGEGDEQFF.